The 30 T cell receptor beta chains listed next were all sequenced from one sample in a study of blood T cell repertoires in COVID-19 (TCRdb year 2020). The library was produced with the immunoSEQ multiplex PCR assay. Sourced from immuneACCESS, this table was stored by TCRdb with only in-frame sequences that have V and J called. A share of the clones is absent; for the studies checked, an unresolved V gene accounts for under half, and the remainder has no known explanation. The sample table lists some 70,000 clones, about four fifths of them with a count of one. The ten top clones hold roughly 5.3% of the sample. The sequencing input was peripheral blood. These receptors all stem from a man in his fifties with active COVID-19.

The chain joins TRBV18 to TRBJ1-4; D gene unclear. CDR3 length equals 12 residues. The germline CDR1 and CDR2 sequences are KGHSH and LQKENI. V was pared by 5 bases and J by 8 bases, with 9 bases between. CDR3 nucleotide sequence: TGTGCCAGCTCAACGGCGGAAGAAAAACTGTTTTTT. Translated: CASSTAEEKLFF.

The J gene is TRBJ2-7, the V gene TRBV4-1; possible D gene TRBD2, 6 bases. This CDR3 has 15 residues. Per the germline V gene, CDR1 is MGHRA and CDR2 is YSYEKL. The germline V and J ends were trimmed by 0 bases and 4 bases, with 13 bases remaining between them. DNA for the CDR3: TGCGCCAGCAGCCAAGAGGGCAGGGAGGCGTACGAGCAGTACTTC. It specifies CASSQEGREAYEQYF.

This chain joins TRBV24-1 and TRBJ2-1; a possible D gene is TRBD1 (6 bases). The germline V gene encodes CDR1 KGHDR and CDR2 SFDVKD. The V and J ends lost 6 bases and 13 bases respectively, with 24 bases between them. This CDR3 is 15 amino acids long. The CDR3, as DNA: TGTGCCACCAGTTTCCCCTTATTGCAGGGGTCTGACCAGTTCTTC. This encodes CATSFPLLQGSDQFF.

The J gene is TRBJ2-5, the V gene TRBV10-3; 11 nucleotides line up with TRBD2. The CDR3 extends over 15 amino acids. CDR1 and CDR2 (germline): ENHRY, SYGVKD. V lost 2 bases, J lost 6 bases, and 5 bases stayed unmatched. For the CDR3, the DNA is TGTGCCATCAGTGAGCCTAGCGGGGGGAGGCAGACCCAGTACTTC. This gives the protein CAISEPSGGRQTQYF.

The chain recombines TRBV5-5 with TRBJ1-2; a possible D gene is TRBD1 (6 bases). This CDR3 has 15 amino acids. The V and J ends lost 0 bases and 4 bases respectively, with 13 bases between them. Germline V gene sequence: CDR1 SGHKS, CDR2 YYEKEE (reference sequence). The CDR3 protein is CASSLVRRQAYGYTF. In DNA, the CDR3 is TGTGCCAGCAGCTTGGTACGAAGACAGGCCTATGGCTACACCTTC.

The chain recombines TRBV5-1 with TRBJ1-2; TRBD1 is a possible D gene (5 bases). The germline V and J ends were trimmed by 2 bases and 0 bases, with 11 bases remaining between them. Germline V gene data show CDR1 as SGHRS and CDR2 as YFSETQ. CDR3 length: 15 amino acids. CDR3 protein: CASSFLGGSNYGYTF. CDR3 sequence (DNA): TGCGCCAGCAGCTTCCTGGGGGGATCTAACTATGGCTACACCTTC.

The chain uses TRBV6-1 and TRBJ2-7; D might be TRBD1 (6 bases). Trimming shortened V by 3 bases and J by 3 bases, and 12 bases separated the two germline ends. The germline gives CDR1 MNHNS, CDR2 SASEGT. This CDR3 spans 14 amino acids. The CDR3 loop reads CASSDGTGNYEQYF. CDR3 in DNA: TGTGCCAGCAGTGACGGCACAGGGAACTACGAGCAGTACTTC.

The chain's CDR3 is CASSFPTGETLEQYF. Written as DNA, the CDR3 is TGTGCCAGCAGCTTCCCCACCGGGGAGACTCTCGAGCAGTACTTC. V and J are TRBV11-2 and TRBJ2-7, with D possibly matching TRBD2 (5 bases). Trimming cost V 3 bases and J 6 bases, with 18 bases left between them. The germline V gene has CDR1 SGHAT and CDR2 FQNNGV. The CDR3 has 15 amino acids.

The chain couples TRBV19 to TRBJ2-7; maybe TRBD1 (6 bases). Trimming cost V 10 bases and J 4 bases, with 17 bases left between them. Germline CDR1 LNHDA, CDR2 SQIVND (reference sequence). The CDR3 consists of 13 residues. CDR3 nucleotide sequence: TGTGCCACGTATAACAGGGTTTTTTACGAGCAGTACTTC. It specifies CATYNRVFYEQYF.

This sequence joins TRBV9 and TRBJ2-3; 13 bases match TRBD2. Germline values: CDR1 SGDLS, CDR2 YYNGEE. V gave up 4 bases and J gave up 4 bases; unmatched junction bases: 9. This CDR3 is built from 17 residues. CDR3 nucleotide sequence: TGTGCCAGCAGCCCTGGCCGGACTAGCGGGAGTTCAGATACGCAGTATTTT. This gives the protein CASSPGRTSGSSDTQYF.

This clone has just a few counts. The J gene is TRBJ2-2, the V gene TRBV7-2; a possible D gene is TRBD1 (5 bases). Germline V gene lookup returns CDR1 SGHTA and CDR2 FQGNSA. Deletions cut 3 bases from V and 5 bases from J, with 7 bases between. The CDR3 spans 13 residues. In nucleotides, the CDR3 is TGTGCCAGCAGCTTCGCAGGGACCGGGGAGCTGTTTTTT. Encoded protein: CASSFAGTGELFF. Filled out from reference TRBV7-2 and TRBJ2-2, the complete variable domain reads GAGVSQSPSNKVTEKGKDVELRCDPISGHTALYWYRQSLGQGLEFLIYFQGNSAPDKSGLPSDRFSAERTGGSVSTLTIQRTQQEDSAVYLCASSFAGTGELFFGEGSRLTVL.

This chain uses TRBV24-1 with TRBJ1-1, with no clear D. The CDR3 totals 13 residues. From germline, CDR1 is KGHDR and CDR2 SFDVKD. The V end lost 1 base, the J end lost 5 bases, and 7 bases lay between the germline ends. CDR3 region: CATSDFWETEAFF. Here the CDR3 DNA reads TGTGCCACCAGTGATTTTTGGGAGACTGAAGCTTTCTTT.

The chain joins TRBV30 to TRBJ2-3; 8 bases align to TRBD2. Germline assignment: CDR1 GTSNPN and CDR2 SVGIG (reference sequence). This CDR3 spans 11 amino acids. J gave up 8 bases and V 4 bases, and 2 bases lay outside the gene matches. CDR3 loop: CAWTGGLTQYF. In nucleotides, the CDR3 is TGTGCCTGGACGGGAGGGCTTACGCAGTATTTT.

The rearrangement joins TRBV19 to TRBJ1-2; D gene unclear. From germline, CDR1 is LNHDA and CDR2 SQIVND (reference sequence). This CDR3 is 14 amino acids long. V shed 6 bases and J shed 6 bases, with 17 bases lying between them. CDR3 region: CASRDEGRRDGYTF. The CDR3 DNA reads as TGTGCCAGTAGGGATGAGGGAAGGAGAGATGGCTACACCTTC.

This sequence joins TRBV9 and TRBJ2-7, with 7 bases aligning to TRBD2. This CDR3 spans 15 amino acids. With 4 bases clipped from V and 7 bases from J, the junction kept 14 bases outside the gene matches. The germline V gene has CDR1 SGDLS and CDR2 YYNGEE. The CDR3 bases are TGTGCCAGCAGCCGTGGGGGGGATCGACCCCAGGAGCAGTACTTC. This translates into CASSRGGDRPQEQYF.

The J gene is TRBJ2-1, the V gene TRBV7-9; TRBD2 matches at 9 bases. The CDR3 length is 15 residues. Unmatched junction bases numbered 5, after V lost 5 bases and J lost 3 bases. Germline V lookup: CDR1 SEHNR, CDR2 FQNEAQ (reference sequence). CDR3 DNA sequence: TGTGCCAGCAGCCGCGGGGGGGCCAACTACAATGAGCAGTTCTTC. It encodes CASSRGGANYNEQFF.

The chain uses TRBV11-3 and TRBJ2-7; no firm D call. The CDR3 covers 15 residues. Germline lookup yields CDR1 SGHNT and CDR2 YENEEA. V lost 5 bases and J 1 base, leaving 15 bases between the germline ends. Here the CDR3 DNA reads TGTGCCAGCAGCCTGAAGGCAGGTCTTTCCTACGAGCAGTACTTC. As protein: CASSLKAGLSYEQYF.

Here the CDR3 reads CAIMGQGSYEQYF. In DNA form, the CDR3 reads TGTGCCATCATGGGACAGGGATCCTACGAGCAGTACTTC. This sequence joins TRBV10-3 and TRBJ2-7; 9 nucleotides match TRBD1. Germline CDR1 and CDR2: ENHRY and SYGVKD. The CDR3 contains 13 residues. Trimming took 7 bases from V and 1 from J; bases not matched to a gene: 2.

This clone was observed a few times. This chain uses TRBV28 with TRBJ1-2; D not resolved. The CDR3 spans 13 residues. V gave up 2 bases and J gave up 4 bases, with 8 bases separating them. From germline, CDR1 is MDHEN and CDR2 SYDVKM. CDR3 nucleotides: TGTGCCAGCAGTTTACCTAGAGGCTATGGCTACACCTTC. Amino acid sequence: CASSLPRGYGYTF.

The chain uses TRBV29-1 and TRBJ2-1, with 7 positions matching TRBD1. This CDR3 has 12 amino acids. The germline gives CDR1 SQVTM, CDR2 ANQGSEA. V lost 5 bases to trimming and J lost 5 bases; unmatched junction nucleotides: 3. CDR3 nucleotide sequence: TGCAGCGTTAGAGACAGGGACAATGAGCAGTTCTTC. As protein: CSVRDRDNEQFF.

The chain recombines TRBV27 with TRBJ1-2, with a weak D call TRBD1 (6 bases). The V gene's germline CDR1 is MNHEY and CDR2 SMNVEV (reference sequence). The V gene lost 0 bases and the J gene lost 8 bases, with 19 bases spanning the gap. This CDR3 contains 16 residues. CDR3 DNA sequence: TGTGCCAGCAGTTTATCGGGGACATACACCCTAGAAGGCTACACCTTC. It codes for CASSLSGTYTLEGYTF.

The chain links TRBV7-9 to TRBJ2-1, with TRBD2 matching 11 bases. This CDR3 has 14 residues. V lost 8 bases, J lost 8 bases, and 8 bases stayed unmatched. Germline V CDR1 and CDR2: SEHNR, FQNEAQ (reference sequence). CDR3 nucleotides: TGTGCCAGCGTGGCTAGCGGGAGGAGCCATGAGCAGTTCTTC. It is translated as CASVASGRSHEQFF.

The chain carries TRBV10-2 and TRBJ1-2; the D is unclear. The CDR3 is 14 amino acids. Germline V lookup: CDR1 WSHSY, CDR2 SAAADI. V was shortened by 8 bases and J by 1 base, with 14 bases between the two germline ends. This CDR3 reads CASRIPDNNYGYTF. The CDR3 DNA follows: TGCGCCAGCCGAATTCCTGACAATAACTATGGCTACACCTTC.

The rearrangement joins TRBV4-2 to TRBJ1-1; possible D gene TRBD1, 5 bases. Germline V gene data show CDR1 as LGHNA and CDR2 as YNFKEQ. The V end was cut by 0 bases, the J end by 11 bases, with 13 bases between. The CDR3 spans 13 residues. Here the CDR3 reads CASSQEKMGGAFF. The CDR3, as DNA: TGTGCCAGCAGCCAAGAGAAAATGGGGGGGGCTTTCTTT.

This sequence joins TRBV24-1 and TRBJ2-1; D perhaps matches TRBD1 (5 bases). The CDR3 extends over 13 amino acids. Trimming removed 5 bases from V and 5 bases from J, with 9 bases in between. Germline V gene data show CDR1 as KGHDR and CDR2 as SFDVKD. CDR3 residues: CATSVQGHNEQFF. The DNA for the CDR3 is TGTGCCACCAGTGTGCAGGGTCACAATGAGCAGTTCTTC.

In this sample, this clone turned up once. The chain employs TRBV5-5 and TRBJ2-3, with D maybe TRBD2 (6 bases). This CDR3 region has 14 residues. Trimming pared 2 bases from V and 2 bases from J, leaving 9 bases between. Germline CDR1 is SGHKS and CDR2 is YYEKEE (reference sequence). The CDR3 DNA follows: TGTGCCAGCAGCTTTAGCGGCGACACAGATACGCAGTATTTT. Encoded protein: CASSFSGDTDTQYF. Full variable domain (rest looked up from reference TRBV5-5 and TRBJ2-3): DAGVTQSPTHLIKTRGQQVTLRCSPISGHKSVSWYQQVLGQGPQFIFQYYEKEERGRGNFPDRFSARQFPNYSSELNVNALLLGDSALYLCASSFSGDTDTQYFGPGTRLTVL.

The chain joins TRBV7-2 to TRBJ2-7; no reliable D call. Deletions cut 7 bases from V and 5 bases from J, with 9 bases between. The CDR3 has 11 residues. Germline V gene sequence: CDR1 SGHTA, CDR2 FQGNSA. The CDR3: CASISVDEQYF. The CDR3 region has the DNA TGTGCCAGCATCTCGGTGGACGAGCAGTACTTC.

This chain connects TRBV14 to TRBJ1-1, with D hard to call. The V and J ends lost 5 bases and 2 bases respectively, with 9 bases between them. The CDR3 has 13 amino acids. Germline lookup yields CDR1 SGHDN and CDR2 FVKESK. For the CDR3, the DNA is TGTGCCAGCAGCGAAAGTAGAAACACTGAAGCTTTCTTT. Translating it yields CASSESRNTEAFF.

The chain links TRBV5-1 to TRBJ2-7; D may be TRBD1 (6 bases). There are 13 residues in the CDR3. Germline V gene data show CDR1 as SGHRS and CDR2 as YFSETQ. V lost 6 bases and J lost 0, with 10 bases in between. The CDR3 sequence is CASTVDSSYEQYF. CDR3 DNA: TGCGCCAGCACCGTGGACAGCTCCTACGAGCAGTACTTC.

The rearrangement links TRBV27 to TRBJ2-5, with D possibly TRBD1 on 5 matching bases. Trimming cost V 0 bases and J 2 bases, with 16 bases left between them. Per germline, CDR1 MNHEY and CDR2 SMNVEV (reference sequence). The CDR3 covers 17 residues. For the CDR3, the DNA is TGTGCCAGCAGTTTATCGTGGGGCCAACCCCTGCAAGAGACCCAGTACTTC. Translated, it gives CASSLSWGQPLQETQYF.